This note documents a single T cell receptor beta chain sequence. Its antigen is as yet unknown. An end of the junction differs from the germline gene, which may be a read error. The CDR3 totals 14 residues. Germline CDR1 LNHDA, CDR2 SQIVND (reference sequence). A single record per CDR3 protein comes from TCRdb applying MiXCR to the multiplex PCR reads. The sample contains some 130,000 distinct CDR3 sequences, about 22% of which appear only once. Axillary draining lymph nodes of breast cancer patients supplied the node samples. The data were obtained in a study of breast tumors, draining lymph nodes, adjacent tissues. The study's findings and limits: Findings are consistent with lymph node origin and intratumoral expansion of most tumor T cells. The lymph node origin of tumor T cells was framed as consistent with a hypothesis, not demonstrated. Luminal-like breast cancer showed significantly greater tumor-nontumor repertoire similarity than basal-like breast cancer did.

The TCR was taken from a female donor with breast cancer. Some clones in this sample may be carry-over from other donors' samples. The rearrangement uses TRBV19 and TRBJ2-1, with TRBD2 matching over 14 bases. Input material: axillary lymph node tissue. The CDR3 here is CASGTSGSINGQFF. In DNA form, the CDR3 reads TGTGCCAGCGGGACTAGCGGGAGTATCAATGGGCAGTTCTTC.